The 3 T cell receptor beta chains presented below share a single source sample, sequenced in a study of blood T cells in healthy people across ages. It was with a sample-barcoded 5' primer and a J-beta primer mix that a second PCR of roughly 6 to 12 cycles was run. TCRdb used MiXCR to reprocess the 5' RACE reads, holding one entry per CDR3 protein. Counted here are roughly 500,000 distinct CDR3 sequences, 25% to 30% occurring once; the ten biggest clones make up approximately 17%. Sample: blood. Receptors were obtained from a woman in her 70s in good health.

The chain combines TRBV7-2 with TRBJ1-4; D is uncertain. The CDR3 totals 15 residues. The germline V and J ends were trimmed by 5 bases and 5 bases, with 15 bases remaining between them. Per germline, CDR1 SGHTA and CDR2 FQGNSA. This CDR3 reads CASSQSGISNEKLFF. CDR3 DNA sequence: TGTGCCAGCAGCCAATCCGGGATATCCAATGAAAAACTGTTTTTT.

The J gene is TRBJ2-1, the V gene TRBV5-8, with D perhaps matching TRBD1 (6 bases). Deletions cut 4 bases from V and 0 bases from J, with 14 bases between. The CDR3 is 16 amino acids. Germline-derived CDR1 and CDR2 are SGHTS and YDEGEE. Here the CDR3 DNA reads TGTGCCAGCAGCCTCCGCCAGGGGAGCTCCTACAATGAGCAGTTCTTC. Its translation is CASSLRQGSSYNEQFF. The variable domain in full, completed from reference TRBV5-8 and TRBJ2-1, reads EAGVTQSPTHLIKTRGQQATLRCSPISGHTSVYWYQQALGLGLQFLLWYDEGEERNRGNFPPRFSGRQFPNYSSELNVNALELEDSALYLCASSLRQGSSYNEQFFGPGTRLTVL.

This clonotype turned up a few times. The chain recombines TRBV25-1 with TRBJ1-2; perhaps TRBD1 as D (6 bases). Trimming took 1 base from V and 4 from J, leaving 10 bases between them. Germline-derived CDR1 and CDR2 are MGHDK and SYGVNS. The CDR3 is 14 amino acids. The CDR3, as DNA: TGTGCCAGCAGTGAATGGGGAGGGGGCTATGGCTACACCTTC. As protein: CASSEWGGGYGYTF.